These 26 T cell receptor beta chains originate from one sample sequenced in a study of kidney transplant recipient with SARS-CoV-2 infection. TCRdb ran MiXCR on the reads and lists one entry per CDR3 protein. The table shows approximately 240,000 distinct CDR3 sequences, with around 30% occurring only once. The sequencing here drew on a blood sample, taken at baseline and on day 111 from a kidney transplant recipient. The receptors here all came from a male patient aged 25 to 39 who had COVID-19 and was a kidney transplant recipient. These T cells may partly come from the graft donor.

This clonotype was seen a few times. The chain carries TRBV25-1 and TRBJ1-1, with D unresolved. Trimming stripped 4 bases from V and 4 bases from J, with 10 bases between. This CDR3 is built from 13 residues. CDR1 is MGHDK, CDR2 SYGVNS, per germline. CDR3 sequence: CASSGLGRTEAFF. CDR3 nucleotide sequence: TGTGCCAGCAGTGGACTTGGGCGCACTGAAGCTTTCTTT.

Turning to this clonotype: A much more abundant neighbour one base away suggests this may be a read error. CDR3 sequence reads: CASSLGDYRDEQFF. As DNA, the CDR3 is TGTGCCAGCAGCTTAGGAGACTACCGAGATGAGCAGTTCTTC. This rearrangement joins TRBV7-9 to TRBJ2-1; maybe TRBD2 (5 bases). Looked up from germline, CDR1 is SEHNR and CDR2 is FQNEAQ (reference sequence). This CDR3 has 14 residues. The V gene lost 1 base and the J gene lost 8 bases, with 12 bases spanning the gap.

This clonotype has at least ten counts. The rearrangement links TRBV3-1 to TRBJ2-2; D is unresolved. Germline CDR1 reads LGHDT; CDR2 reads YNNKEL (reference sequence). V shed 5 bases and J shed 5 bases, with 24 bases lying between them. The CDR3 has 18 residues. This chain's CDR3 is CASSMHNPISGLTGELFF. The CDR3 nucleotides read TGTGCCAGCAGCATGCACAATCCCATTTCAGGCTTGACCGGGGAGCTGTTTTTT.

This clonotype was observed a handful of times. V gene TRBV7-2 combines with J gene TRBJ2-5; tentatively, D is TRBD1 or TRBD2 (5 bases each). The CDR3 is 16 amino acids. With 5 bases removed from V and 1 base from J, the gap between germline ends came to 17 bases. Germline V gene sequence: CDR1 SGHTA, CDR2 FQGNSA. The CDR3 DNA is TGTGCCAGCAGCCAAAAAGGACGGGACCTCCAAGAGACCCAGTACTTC. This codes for CASSQKGRDLQETQYF. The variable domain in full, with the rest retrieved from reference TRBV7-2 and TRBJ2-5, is GAGVSQSPSNKVTEKGKDVELRCDPISGHTALYWYRQSLGQGLEFLIYFQGNSAPDKSGLPSDRFSAERTGGSVSTLTIQRTQQEDSAVYLCASSQKGRDLQETQYFGPGTRLLVL.

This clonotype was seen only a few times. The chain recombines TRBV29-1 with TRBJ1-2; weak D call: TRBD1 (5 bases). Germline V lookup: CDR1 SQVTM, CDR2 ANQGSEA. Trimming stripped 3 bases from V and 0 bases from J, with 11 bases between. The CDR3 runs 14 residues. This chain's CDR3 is CSVEGRTANYGYTF. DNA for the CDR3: TGCAGCGTTGAGGGACGGACGGCTAACTATGGCTACACCTTC.

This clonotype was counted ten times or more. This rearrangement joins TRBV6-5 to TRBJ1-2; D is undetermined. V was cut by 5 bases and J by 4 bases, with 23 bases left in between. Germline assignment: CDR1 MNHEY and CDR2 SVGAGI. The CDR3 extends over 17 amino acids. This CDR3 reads CASSLVLECRKTYGYTF. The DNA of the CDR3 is TGTGCCAGCAGTCTGGTGCTGGAATGTAGAAAGACCTATGGCTACACCTTC.

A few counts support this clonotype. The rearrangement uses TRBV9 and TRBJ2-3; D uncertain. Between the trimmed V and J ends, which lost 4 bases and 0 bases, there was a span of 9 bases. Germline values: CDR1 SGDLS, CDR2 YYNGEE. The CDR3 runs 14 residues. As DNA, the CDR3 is TGTGCCAGCAGCCAGAGGACCAGCACAGATACGCAGTATTTT. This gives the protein CASSQRTSTDTQYF.

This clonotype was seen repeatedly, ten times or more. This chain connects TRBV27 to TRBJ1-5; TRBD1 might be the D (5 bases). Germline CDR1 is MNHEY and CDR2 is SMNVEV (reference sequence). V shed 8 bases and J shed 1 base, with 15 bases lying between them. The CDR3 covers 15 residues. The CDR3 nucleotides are TGTGCCAGCGGATGGGGGGGGGTAAGCAATCAGCCCCAGCATTTT. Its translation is CASGWGGVSNQPQHF.

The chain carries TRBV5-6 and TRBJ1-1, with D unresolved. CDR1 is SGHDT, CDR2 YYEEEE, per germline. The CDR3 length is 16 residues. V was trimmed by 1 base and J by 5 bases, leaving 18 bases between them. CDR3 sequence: CASSLLGLGSGTEAFF. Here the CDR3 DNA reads TGTGCCAGCAGCTTGTTGGGTTTGGGGTCCGGGACTGAAGCTTTCTTT.

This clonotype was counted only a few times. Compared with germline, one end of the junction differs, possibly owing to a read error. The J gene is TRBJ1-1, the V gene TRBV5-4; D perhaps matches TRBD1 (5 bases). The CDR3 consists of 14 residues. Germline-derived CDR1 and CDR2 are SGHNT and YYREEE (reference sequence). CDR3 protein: CVSSYFDRTTEAFF. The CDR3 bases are TGTGTCAGCAGCTACTTTGACAGAACCACTGAAGCTTTCTTT.

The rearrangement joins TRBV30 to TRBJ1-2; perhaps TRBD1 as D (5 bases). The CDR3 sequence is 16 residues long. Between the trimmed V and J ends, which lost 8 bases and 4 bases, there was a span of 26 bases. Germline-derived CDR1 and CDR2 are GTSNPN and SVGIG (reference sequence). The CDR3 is CARGFQRYRKTYGYTF. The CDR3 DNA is TGTGCCCGGGGGTTTCAGCGTTATAGAAAGACCTATGGCTACACCTTC.

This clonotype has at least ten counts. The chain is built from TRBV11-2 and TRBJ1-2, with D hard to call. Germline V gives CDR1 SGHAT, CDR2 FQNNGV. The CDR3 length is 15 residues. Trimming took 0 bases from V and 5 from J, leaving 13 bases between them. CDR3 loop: CASSLDLITPYGYTF. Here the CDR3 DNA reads TGTGCCAGCAGCTTAGATCTAATAACCCCGTATGGCTACACCTTC.

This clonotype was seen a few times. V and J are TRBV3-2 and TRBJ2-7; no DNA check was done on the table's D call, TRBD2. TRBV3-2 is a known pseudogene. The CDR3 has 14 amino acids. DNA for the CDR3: TGTGCCAGCAGCCTTGGACTAGGCGCTACCGAGCAGTACTTC. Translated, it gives CASSLGLGATEQYF.

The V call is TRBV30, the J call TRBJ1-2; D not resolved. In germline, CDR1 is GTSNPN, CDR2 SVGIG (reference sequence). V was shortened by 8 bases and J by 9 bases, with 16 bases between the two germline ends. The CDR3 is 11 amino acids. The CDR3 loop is CARAGVTSYTF. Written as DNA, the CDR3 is TGTGCCCGCGCCGGGGTCACGAGCTACACCTTC.

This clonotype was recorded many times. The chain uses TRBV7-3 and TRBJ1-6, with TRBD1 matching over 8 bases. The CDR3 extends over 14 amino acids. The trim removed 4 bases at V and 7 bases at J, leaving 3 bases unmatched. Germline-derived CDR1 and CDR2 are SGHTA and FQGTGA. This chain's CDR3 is CASSSGGLNSPLHF. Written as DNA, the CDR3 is TGTGCCAGCAGCTCAGGGGGCTTGAATTCACCCCTCCACTTT.

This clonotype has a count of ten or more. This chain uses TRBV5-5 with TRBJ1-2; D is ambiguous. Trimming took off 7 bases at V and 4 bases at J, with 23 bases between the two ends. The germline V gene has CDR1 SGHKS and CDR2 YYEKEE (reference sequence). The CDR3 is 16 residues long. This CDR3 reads CASSMFVSRKTYGYTF. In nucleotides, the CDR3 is TGTGCCAGCTCGATGTTTGTCTCGCGAAAGACCTATGGCTACACCTTC.

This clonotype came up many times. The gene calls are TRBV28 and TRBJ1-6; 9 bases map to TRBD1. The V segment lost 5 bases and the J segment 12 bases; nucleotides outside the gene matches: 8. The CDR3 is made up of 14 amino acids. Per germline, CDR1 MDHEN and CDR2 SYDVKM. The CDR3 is CASSGTGPLGPLHF. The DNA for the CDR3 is TGTGCCAGCAGTGGGACAGGGCCCCTGGGACCCCTCCACTTT.

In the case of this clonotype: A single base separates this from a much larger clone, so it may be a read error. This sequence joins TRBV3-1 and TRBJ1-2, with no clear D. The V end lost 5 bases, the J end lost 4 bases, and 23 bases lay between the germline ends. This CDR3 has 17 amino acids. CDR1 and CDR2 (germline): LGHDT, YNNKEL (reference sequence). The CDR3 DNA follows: TGTGCCAGCAGCATGAGGAACACCCTTCGAAAGATCTATGGCTACACCTTC. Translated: CASSMRNTLRKIYGYTF.

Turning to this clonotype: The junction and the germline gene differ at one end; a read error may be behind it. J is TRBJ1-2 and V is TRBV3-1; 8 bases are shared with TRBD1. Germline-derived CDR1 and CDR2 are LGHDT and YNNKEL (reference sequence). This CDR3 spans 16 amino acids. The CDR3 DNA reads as TGCGCCGGCAGCCAAGATACTCGGACAGGGATCTATGGCTACACCTTC. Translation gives CAGSQDTRTGIYGYTF.

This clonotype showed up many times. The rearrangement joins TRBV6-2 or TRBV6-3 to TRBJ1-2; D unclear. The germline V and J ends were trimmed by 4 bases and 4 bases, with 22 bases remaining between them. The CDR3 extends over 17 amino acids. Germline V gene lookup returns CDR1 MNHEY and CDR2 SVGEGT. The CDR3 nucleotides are TGTGCCAGCAGTTGCTTGACCTGCATCGGAAAGACCTATGGCTACACCTTC. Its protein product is CASSCLTCIGKTYGYTF.

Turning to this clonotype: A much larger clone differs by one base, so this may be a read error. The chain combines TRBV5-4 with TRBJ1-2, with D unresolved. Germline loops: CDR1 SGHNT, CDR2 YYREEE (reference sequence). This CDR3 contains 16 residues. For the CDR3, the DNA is TGTGCCAGCGTGGCAGGCGTACCAGGAAAGACCTATGGCTGCACCTTC. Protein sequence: CASVAGVPGKTYGCTF.

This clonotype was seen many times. The CDR3 coding sequence is TGTGCCACCCAGCGGGGCGGCTACAATGAGCAGTTCTTC. It translates to CATQRGGYNEQFF. The J gene is TRBJ2-1, the V gene TRBV24-1; 7 bases align to TRBD2. The CDR3 sequence is 13 residues long. Losses at the gene ends were 9 bases for V and 3 bases for J; bases not matched to a gene: 4. The germline V gene has CDR1 KGHDR and CDR2 SFDVKD.

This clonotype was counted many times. CDR3 in amino acids: CASSLGGARLEQYF. CDR3 DNA: TGTGCCAGCAGCTTAGGGGGGGCCAGATTGGAGCAGTACTTC. The chain combines TRBV7-8 with TRBJ2-7, with D tentatively TRBD1 or TRBD2 (6 bases each). V was clipped by 1 base and J by 7 bases, with 14 bases between them. CDR3 length: 14 amino acids. CDR1 is SGHVS, CDR2 FQNEAQ, per germline.

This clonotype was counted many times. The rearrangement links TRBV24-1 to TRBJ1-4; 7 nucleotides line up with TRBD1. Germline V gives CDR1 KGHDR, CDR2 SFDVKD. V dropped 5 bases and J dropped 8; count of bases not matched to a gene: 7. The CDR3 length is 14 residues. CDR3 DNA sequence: TGTGCCACCAGTGCCCCAGGACAGGCAGAAAAACTGTTTTTT. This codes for CATSAPGQAEKLFF.

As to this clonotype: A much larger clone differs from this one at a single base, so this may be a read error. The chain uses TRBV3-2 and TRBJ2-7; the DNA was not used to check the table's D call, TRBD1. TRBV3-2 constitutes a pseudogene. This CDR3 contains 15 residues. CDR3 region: CASSPYRGQPYEQYF. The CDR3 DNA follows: TGTGCCAGCAGCCCGTACAGGGGGCAGCCCTACGAGCAGTACTTC.

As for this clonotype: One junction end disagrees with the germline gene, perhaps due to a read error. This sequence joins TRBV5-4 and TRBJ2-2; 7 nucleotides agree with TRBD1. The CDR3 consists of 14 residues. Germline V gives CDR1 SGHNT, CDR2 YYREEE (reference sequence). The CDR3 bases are TGTACCAGCTACGACAGGGATCGCACCGGGGAGCTGTTTTTT. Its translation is CTSYDRDRTGELFF.